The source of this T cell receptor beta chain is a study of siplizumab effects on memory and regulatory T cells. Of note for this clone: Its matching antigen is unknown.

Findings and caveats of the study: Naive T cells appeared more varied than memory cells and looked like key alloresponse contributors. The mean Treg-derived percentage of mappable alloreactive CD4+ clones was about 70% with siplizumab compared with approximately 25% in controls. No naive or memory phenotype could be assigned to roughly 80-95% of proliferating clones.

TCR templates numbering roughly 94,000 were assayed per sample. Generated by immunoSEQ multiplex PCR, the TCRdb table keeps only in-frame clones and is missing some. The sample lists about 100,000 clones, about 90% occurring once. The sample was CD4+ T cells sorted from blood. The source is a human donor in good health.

The CDR3 spells CASGLVLRDSNYNEQFF. The DNA for the CDR3 is TGTGCTAGTGGTTTGGTACTCCGGGACTCCAACTACAATGAGCAGTTCTTC. The J gene is TRBJ2-1, the V gene TRBV12-5, with D perhaps matching TRBD2 (6 bases). The V end was cut by 0 bases, the J end by 3 bases, with 15 bases between. The CDR3 is 17 residues long. The germline V gene encodes CDR1 LGHNT and CDR2 FRNRAP.